The 29 T cell receptor beta chains listed next were all sequenced from one sample in a study of CD8+ T cells in alopecia areata. Treatment given: oral pan-JAK inhibitor, 5-10 mg twice daily. Investigators isolated RNA and reverse transcribed it into cDNA to act as the sequencing template. The table came from immunoSEQ multiplex PCR; TCRdb's copy has only in-frame clones and leaves some out. This sample has about 290,000 clones, with 58% found just once. Material: CD4+ T cells sorted from blood, obtained at week 24, from a patient treated with tofacitinib. These receptors came from a human donor with alopecia areata.

This chain joins TRBV28 and TRBJ2-7, with D hard to call. This CDR3 spans 14 amino acids. From germline, CDR1 is MDHEN and CDR2 SYDVKM. The V and J ends lost 2 bases and 1 base respectively, with 9 bases between them. CDR3 sequence: CASSLALPSYEQYF. CDR3 bases: TGTGCCAGCAGTTTAGCACTCCCATCCTACGAGCAGTACTTC.

The chain joins TRBV30 to TRBJ2-2; D unresolved. CDR3 size: 12 residues. Per the germline V gene, CDR1 is GTSNPN and CDR2 is SVGIG (reference sequence). With 2 bases removed from V and 8 bases from J, the gap between germline ends came to 9 bases. CDR3 sequence: CAWSLAVGELFF. The CDR3 coding sequence is TGTGCCTGGAGTCTGGCGGTGGGGGAGCTGTTTTTT.

The table lists this clone with a few counts. CDR3 amino acids: CASSLGTGSGNTIYF. The CDR3 DNA is TGTGCCAGCAGCTTAGGGACAGGCTCTGGAAACACCATATATTTT. The gene calls are TRBV7-2 and TRBJ1-3; TRBD1 agrees at 7 bases. Looked up from germline, CDR1 is SGHTA and CDR2 is FQGNSA. This CDR3 is 15 amino acids long. J gave up 0 bases and V 1 base, and 0 bases lay outside the gene matches.

This chain joins TRBV29-1 and TRBJ2-5; D is unresolved. Between the trimmed V and J ends, which lost 2 bases and 7 bases, there was a span of 11 bases. This CDR3 is built from 12 residues. CDR1 and CDR2 from the germline V gene are SQVTM and ANQGSEA. The CDR3 nucleotides are TGCAGCGTTGAATATGGGGTTGGGACCCAGTACTTC. This encodes CSVEYGVGTQYF.

The chain joins TRBV5-1 to TRBJ2-1, with 8 bases identical to TRBD1. This CDR3 spans 14 amino acids. Germline V gene sequence: CDR1 SGHRS, CDR2 YFSETQ. Trimming took 0 bases from V and 7 from J; bases not matched to a gene: 3. CDR3 nucleotides: TGCGCCAGCAGCTTGGTGGGACAGGTGAATGAGCAGTTCTTC. Its translation is CASSLVGQVNEQFF.

The CDR3 sequence is CATSRVRFNQPQHF. CDR3 DNA: TGTGCCACCAGCAGAGTACGGTTCAATCAGCCCCAGCATTTT. V and J are TRBV15 and TRBJ1-5; D remains unclear. Germline V gives CDR1 LNHNV, CDR2 YYDKDF (reference sequence). The CDR3 contains 14 residues. V lost 1 base and J 3 bases, leaving 7 bases between the germline ends.

The V gene is TRBV7-2, the J gene TRBJ2-5; tentative D call: TRBD1 (5 bases). In germline, CDR1 is SGHTA, CDR2 FQGNSA. V shed 5 bases and J shed 6 bases, with 10 bases lying between them. CDR3 length equals 12 residues. The CDR3 sequence is CASSLQGKTQYF. DNA for the CDR3: TGTGCCAGCAGCCTGCAGGGAAAGACCCAGTACTTC.

Ten or more counts support this clone. The chain is built from TRBV4-2 and TRBJ1-2; TRBD1 agrees at 8 bases. CDR3 length equals 16 residues. Germline CDR1 LGHNA, CDR2 YNFKEQ. The junction had 11 bases not matched to a gene; V was cut back by 0 bases and J by 8 bases. Here the CDR3 reads CASSQDRVGQGGGYTF. CDR3 nucleotide sequence: TGTGCCAGCAGCCAAGATCGGGTTGGACAGGGAGGGGGCTACACCTTC.

V is TRBV29-1 and J is TRBJ1-1, with unresolved D. Germline-derived CDR1 and CDR2 are SQVTM and ANQGSEA. The ends were cut back, 4 bases at V and 6 bases at J, with 18 bases in the middle. This CDR3 spans 14 amino acids. The CDR3 loop reads CSVGARVGESEAFF. CDR3 bases: TGCAGCGTTGGGGCGAGAGTAGGAGAGTCTGAAGCTTTCTTT.

The J gene is TRBJ1-1, the V gene TRBV7-9; D call uncertain. This CDR3 spans 14 amino acids. Germline CDR1 and CDR2: SEHNR and FQNEAQ (reference sequence). V dropped 5 bases and J dropped 3 bases, with 13 bases sitting between them. The CDR3 DNA follows: TGTGCCAGCAGCACCGCGGGGAGGGACACTGAAGCTTTCTTT. Residues: CASSTAGRDTEAFF.

The chain links TRBV11-1 to TRBJ1-2; TRBD1 might be the D (5 bases). Germline values: CDR1 SGHAT, CDR2 FQDESV (reference sequence). V shed 5 bases and J shed 3 bases, with 10 bases lying between them. The CDR3 length is 13 residues. Here the CDR3 DNA reads TGTGCCAGCAGCCTCGGGGCCCACTATGGCTACACCTTC. Its protein is CASSLGAHYGYTF.

This clone has a single count. The V and J genes are TRBV15 and TRBJ2-3, with D possibly TRBD2 on 5 matching bases. The CDR3 consists of 14 residues. Trimming left V 0 bases short and J 4 bases short, with 8 bases between. The germline CDR1 and CDR2 sequences are LNHNV and YYDKDF (reference sequence). The CDR3 sequence: CATSRDISADTQYF. CDR3 DNA sequence: TGTGCCACCAGCAGAGATATTAGCGCAGATACGCAGTATTTT.

This clone was seen a single time. This chain joins TRBV30 and TRBJ1-1; possible D gene TRBD1, 6 bases. This CDR3 has 13 residues. Germline V gives CDR1 GTSNPN, CDR2 SVGIG (reference sequence). V gave up 7 bases and J gave up 1 base, with 13 bases separating them. CDR3 residues: CAFKTGENTEAFF. The CDR3 coding sequence is TGTGCCTTCAAGACAGGAGAGAACACTGAAGCTTTCTTT.

A few counts support this clone. The V and J genes are TRBV7-2 and TRBJ2-6; D uncertain. Germline values: CDR1 SGHTA, CDR2 FQGNSA. This CDR3 contains 16 residues. The V end lost 2 bases, the J end lost 0 bases, and 8 bases lay between the germline ends. The CDR3: CASSLPLFSGANVLTF. The CDR3 coding sequence is TGTGCCAGCAGCTTACCTCTTTTCTCTGGGGCCAACGTCCTGACTTTC.

The chain carries TRBV14 and TRBJ2-2, with 8 bases fitting TRBD1. Trimming removed 1 base from V and 7 bases from J; junction bases left unmatched: 5. The CDR3 sequence is 15 residues long. CDR1 SGHDN and CDR2 FVKESK come from the germline V gene. Here the CDR3 reads CASSQGTGTFGELFF. CDR3 in DNA: TGTGCCAGCAGCCAAGGGACAGGGACGTTCGGGGAGCTGTTTTTT.

The chain links TRBV5-6 to TRBJ2-1; 9 nucleotides line up with TRBD1. CDR1 SGHDT and CDR2 YYEEEE come from the germline V gene. This CDR3 contains 17 residues. Trimming removed 5 bases from V and 6 bases from J; junction bases left unmatched: 15. Here the CDR3 reads CASRRPLPGQGVNEQFF. The CDR3 DNA reads as TGTGCCAGCAGGAGACCCTTGCCGGGACAGGGTGTCAATGAGCAGTTCTTC.

Regarding this clone: The sample has other DNA sequences that encode this CDR3 too. This sequence joins TRBV30 and TRBJ1-5, with D perhaps matching TRBD1 (5 bases). The CDR3 has 14 amino acids. Trimming shortened V by 1 base and J by 4 bases, and 11 bases separated the two germline ends. Germline-derived CDR1 and CDR2 are GTSNPN and SVGIG (reference sequence). The CDR3 reads CAWSAGTLNQPQHF. DNA for the CDR3: TGTGCCTGGAGTGCTGGGACGTTAAATCAGCCCCAGCATTTT.

The gene calls are TRBV29-1 and TRBJ1-2; possibly TRBD1 for D (5 bases). Trimming stripped 7 bases from V and 7 bases from J, with 16 bases between. Germline CDR1 reads SQVTM; CDR2 reads ANQGSEA. CDR3 length: 12 amino acids. The CDR3, as DNA: TGCAGCGCCCACGAAGGAGGGGTTGGCTACACCTTC. Protein product: CSAHEGGVGYTF.

A remark on this clone: Other DNA sequences in the same sample also yield this CDR3. The CDR3 loop reads CASSLQGDSPLHF. The CDR3 region has the DNA TGTGCCAGCAGCCTACAGGGGGATTCACCCCTCCACTTT. The chain employs TRBV7-6 and TRBJ1-6, with 8 bases identical to TRBD1. With V trimmed by 5 bases and J by 8 bases, 2 bases remained unmatched. CDR1 and CDR2 from the germline V gene are SGHVS and FNYEAQ. The CDR3 loop spans 13 amino acids.

The sample holds a few counts of this clone. Other DNA sequences in the sample encode the same CDR3. The chain employs TRBV4-2 and TRBJ1-5; D is unclear. Trimming pared 0 bases from V and 5 bases from J, leaving 5 bases between. The germline gives CDR1 LGHNA, CDR2 YNFKEQ. CDR3 length: 13 residues. The CDR3 DNA sequence: TGTGCCAGCAGCCAAGAGGCGGATCAGCCCCAGCATTTT. This sequence encodes CASSQEADQPQHF.

This chain connects TRBV9 to TRBJ2-2; D may be TRBD1 or TRBD2 (5 bases each). The CDR3 spans 15 residues. Per germline, CDR1 SGDLS and CDR2 YYNGEE. V shed 0 bases and J shed 4 bases, with 10 bases lying between them. CDR3 region: CASSVGGALTGELFF. CDR3 nucleotides: TGTGCCAGCAGCGTAGGAGGGGCGCTCACCGGGGAGCTGTTTTTT. The variable domain in full, with the rest retrieved from reference TRBV9 and TRBJ2-2, is DSGVTQTPKHLITATGQRVTLRCSPRSGDLSVYWYQQSLDQGLQFLIQYYNGEERAKGNILERFSAQQFPDLHSELNLSSLELGDSALYFCASSVGGALTGELFFGEGSRLTVL.

J is TRBJ2-6 and V is TRBV4-1, with a tentative D call TRBD1 (5 bases). Between the trimmed V and J ends, which lost 1 base and 2 bases, there was a span of 15 bases. Germline V gives CDR1 MGHRA, CDR2 YSYEKL. The CDR3 has 18 amino acids. CDR3 DNA sequence: TGCGCCAGCAGCCAAGTCGTCAGGGCTCGGCCTGGGGCCAACGTCCTGACTTTC. It yields the protein CASSQVVRARPGANVLTF.

The chain is built from TRBV7-2 and TRBJ2-7; D remains ambiguous. Germline V gene sequence: CDR1 SGHTA, CDR2 FQGNSA. This CDR3 is 15 amino acids long. V shed 1 base and J shed 6 bases, with 16 bases lying between them. CDR3 sequence reads: CASSLVPLRQSEQYF. CDR3 coding DNA: TGTGCCAGCAGCTTAGTCCCGCTCAGACAATCCGAGCAGTACTTC.

The chain employs TRBV7-2 and TRBJ2-3; 9 bases agree with TRBD2. Trimming took 2 bases from V and 0 from J; bases not matched to a gene: 9. Germline V CDR1 and CDR2: SGHTA, FQGNSA. The CDR3 is 18 residues long. For the CDR3, the DNA is TGTGCCAGCAGCTTATTAGCGGGGGTGAGATCTAGCACAGATACGCAGTATTTT. Its translation is CASSLLAGVRSSTDTQYF. The full variable domain, in which reference TRBV7-2 and TRBJ2-3 provide the parts outside the CDR3, is GAGVSQSPSNKVTEKGKDVELRCDPISGHTALYWYRQSLGQGLEFLIYFQGNSAPDKSGLPSDRFSAERTGGSVSTLTIQRTQQEDSAVYLCASSLLAGVRSSTDTQYFGPGTRLTVL.

The rearrangement links TRBV6-5 to TRBJ2-7; D possibly matches TRBD1 or TRBD2 (5 bases each). The ends were cut back, 5 bases at V and 4 bases at J, with 9 bases in the middle. CDR1 and CDR2 (germline): MNHEY, SVGAGI. The length of the CDR3 is 12 residues. CDR3 sequence reads: CASSRDAYEQYF. The CDR3 bases are TGTGCCAGCAGTAGGGACGCATACGAGCAGTACTTC.

The chain joins TRBV7-2 to TRBJ2-5; TRBD2 agrees at 7 bases. CDR1 and CDR2 (germline): SGHTA, FQGNSA. The CDR3 totals 15 residues. The junction had 2 bases not matched to a gene; V was cut back by 1 base and J by 0 bases. As DNA, the CDR3 is TGTGCCAGCAGCTTAGTCGGGGGGTACCAAGAGACCCAGTACTTC. Amino acids: CASSLVGGYQETQYF.

The J gene is TRBJ2-3, the V gene TRBV30, with D tentatively TRBD1 or TRBD2 (6 bases each). Trimming removed 0 bases at V and 8 bases at J, with 12 bases between. Germline V CDR1 and CDR2: GTSNPN, SVGIG (reference sequence). The CDR3 length is 13 residues. The CDR3 sequence is CAWSVSGAATQYF. The CDR3 region has the DNA TGTGCCTGGAGTGTATCGGGGGCAGCTACGCAGTATTTT.

Concerning this clone: This sample includes further DNA sequences coding for the same CDR3. The J gene is TRBJ1-5, the V gene TRBV30; D remains unclear. V lost 0 bases, J lost 1 base, and 4 bases lay in between. This CDR3 is 13 amino acids long. Germline V lookup: CDR1 GTSNPN, CDR2 SVGIG (reference sequence). The CDR3, as DNA: TGTGCCTGGAGTGTAGAGAGCAATCAGCCCCAGCATTTT. This translates into CAWSVESNQPQHF.

J is TRBJ1-1 and V is TRBV30, with TRBD1 matching 7 bases. The CDR3 has 13 amino acids. Germline V lookup: CDR1 GTSNPN, CDR2 SVGIG (reference sequence). The V and J ends lost 7 bases and 2 bases, in that order; junction bases with no gene match: 7. CDR3 DNA sequence: TGTGCCTCTGAGGGACAGTTTAACACTGAAGCTTTCTTT. Amino acid sequence: CASEGQFNTEAFF.